The 3 T cell receptor beta chains listed next were all sequenced from one sample in a study of blood T cells in healthy people across ages. Primed by a sample-barcoded 5' primer and a J-beta primer mix, a second PCR proceeded for roughly 6 to 12 cycles. TCRdb ran MiXCR on the 5' RACE reads and lists one entry per CDR3 protein. This sample has roughly 680,000 distinct CDR3 sequences; around a fifth occur once, and the top ten carry roughly 3.6%. What was sequenced was blood. Every receptor here comes from a man between 65 and 80 years old in good health.

The V call is TRBV19, the J call TRBJ2-3; 10 bases agree with TRBD2. Germline loops: CDR1 LNHDA, CDR2 SQIVND (reference sequence). This CDR3 comprises 17 residues. V was pared by 3 bases and J by 4 bases, with 10 bases of the junction left unmatched. CDR3 nucleotide sequence: TGTGCCAGTAGTATTGGTACTAGCGGGATTAGGGCAGATACGCAGTATTTT. Protein sequence: CASSIGTSGIRADTQYF. Supplemented by reference TRBV19 and TRBJ2-3, the full variable domain reads DGGITQSPKYLFRKEGQNVTLSCEQNLNHDAMYWYRQDPGQGLRLIYYSQIVNDFQKGDIAEGYSVSREKKESFPLTVTSAQKNPTAFYLCASSIGTSGIRADTQYFGPGTRLTVL.

The chain combines TRBV4-3 with TRBJ2-1; D is possibly TRBD1 (6 bases). The CDR3 totals 15 residues. The germline CDR1 and CDR2 sequences are LGHNA and YSLEER. V was shortened by 4 bases and J by 2 bases, with 12 bases between the two germline ends. In nucleotides, the CDR3 is TGCGCCAGCAGCCTTCAGGGGCTCGCCTACAATGAGCAGTTCTTC. Its translation is CASSLQGLAYNEQFF.

This clonotype was recorded at least ten times. V gene TRBV28 combines with J gene TRBJ2-5; D call uncertain. This CDR3 is built from 16 residues. V lost 5 bases and J lost 2, with 18 bases in between. Germline V gene lookup returns CDR1 MDHEN and CDR2 SYDVKM. This CDR3 reads CASSPVGGNIQETQYF. CDR3 nucleotides: TGTGCCAGCAGTCCCGTGGGCGGAAATATACAAGAGACCCAGTACTTC.